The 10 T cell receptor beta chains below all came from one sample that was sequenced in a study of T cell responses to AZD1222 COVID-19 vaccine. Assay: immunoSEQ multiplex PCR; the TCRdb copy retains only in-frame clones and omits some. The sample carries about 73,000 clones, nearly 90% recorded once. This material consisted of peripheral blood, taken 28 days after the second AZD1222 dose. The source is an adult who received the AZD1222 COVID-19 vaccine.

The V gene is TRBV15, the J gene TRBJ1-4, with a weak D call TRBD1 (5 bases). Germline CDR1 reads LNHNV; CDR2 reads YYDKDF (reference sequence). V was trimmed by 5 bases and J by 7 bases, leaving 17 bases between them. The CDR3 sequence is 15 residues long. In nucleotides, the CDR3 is TGTGCCACCAGCGGCCAGGGCCCAGGAGGTGAAAAACTGTTTTTT. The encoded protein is CATSGQGPGGEKLFF.

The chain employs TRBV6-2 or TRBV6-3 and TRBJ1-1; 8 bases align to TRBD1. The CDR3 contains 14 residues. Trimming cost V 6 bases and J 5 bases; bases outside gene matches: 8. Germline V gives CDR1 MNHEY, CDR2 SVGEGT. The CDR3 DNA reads TGTGCCAGCAGCGACAGGGGAGCTTGGACTGAAGCTTTCTTT. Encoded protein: CASSDRGAWTEAFF.

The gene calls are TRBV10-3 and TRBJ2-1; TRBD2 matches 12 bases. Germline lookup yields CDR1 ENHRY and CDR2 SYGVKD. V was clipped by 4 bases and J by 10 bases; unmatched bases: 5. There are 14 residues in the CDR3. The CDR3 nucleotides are TGTGCCATCAGTGCGACTAGCGGGGGCCAGGAGCAGTTCTTC. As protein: CAISATSGGQEQFF.

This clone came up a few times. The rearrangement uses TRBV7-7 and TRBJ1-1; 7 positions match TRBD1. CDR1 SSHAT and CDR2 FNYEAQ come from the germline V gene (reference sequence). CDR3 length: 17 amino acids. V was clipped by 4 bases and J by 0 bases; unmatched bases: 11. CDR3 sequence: CASSSPGQPYMNTEAFF. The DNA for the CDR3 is TGTGCCAGCAGCTCACCGGGACAGCCTTACATGAACACTGAAGCTTTCTTT.

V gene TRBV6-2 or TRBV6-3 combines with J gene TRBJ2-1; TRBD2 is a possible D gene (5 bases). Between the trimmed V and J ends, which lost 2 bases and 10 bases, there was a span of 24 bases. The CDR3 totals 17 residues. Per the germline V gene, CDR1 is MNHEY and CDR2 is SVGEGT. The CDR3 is CASSYPATFRGSGEQFF. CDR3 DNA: TGTGCCAGCAGTTACCCGGCCACTTTCCGGGGATCGGGCGAGCAGTTCTTC.

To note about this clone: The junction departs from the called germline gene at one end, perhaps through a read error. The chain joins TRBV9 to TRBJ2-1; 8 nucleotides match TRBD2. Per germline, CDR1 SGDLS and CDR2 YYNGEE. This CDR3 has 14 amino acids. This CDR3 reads CPSRGGLAIGEQFF. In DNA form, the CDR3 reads TGTCCCAGCCGGGGGGGGCTAGCCATCGGTGAGCAGTTCTTC.

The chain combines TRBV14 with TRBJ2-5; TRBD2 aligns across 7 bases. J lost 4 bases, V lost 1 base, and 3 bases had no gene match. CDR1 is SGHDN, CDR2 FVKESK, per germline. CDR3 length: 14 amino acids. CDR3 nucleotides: TGTGCCAGCAGCCAAGCGGGAGGCCGAGAGACCCAGTACTTC. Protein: CASSQAGGRETQYF.

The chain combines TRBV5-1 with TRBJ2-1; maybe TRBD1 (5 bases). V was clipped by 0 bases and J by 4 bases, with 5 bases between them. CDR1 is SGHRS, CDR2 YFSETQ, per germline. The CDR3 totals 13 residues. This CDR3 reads CASSLGQYNEQFF. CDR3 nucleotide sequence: TGCGCCAGCAGCTTGGGACAGTACAATGAGCAGTTCTTC.

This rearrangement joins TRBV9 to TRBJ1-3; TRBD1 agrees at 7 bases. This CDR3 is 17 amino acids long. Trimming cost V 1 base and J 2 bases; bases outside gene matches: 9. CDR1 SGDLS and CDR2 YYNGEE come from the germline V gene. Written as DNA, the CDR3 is TGTGCCAGCAGCGTATATGACACAGGGGAGGCTGGAAACACCATATATTTT. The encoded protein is CASSVYDTGEAGNTIYF.

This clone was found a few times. Written as DNA, the CDR3 is TGCGCCAGCAGCGAGGGACTACCCCACAATGAGCAGTTCTTC. Its protein is CASSEGLPHNEQFF. This chain connects TRBV5-1 to TRBJ2-1, with 7 bases that match TRBD2. Germline V CDR1 and CDR2: SGHRS, YFSETQ. The CDR3 is 14 amino acids. V trimming: 4 bases; J trimming: 5 bases; junction bases outside the gene matches: 6. Using reference TRBV5-1 and TRBJ2-1 for the parts outside the CDR3, the full variable domain is KAGVTQTPRYLIKTRGQQVTLSCSPISGHRSVSWYQQTPGQGLQFLFEYFSETQRNKGNFPGRFSGRQFSNSRSEMNVSTLELGDSALYLCASSEGLPHNEQFFGPGTRLTVL.